The 4 T cell receptor beta chains in this list originate from one sample, sequenced in a study of Tregs in tolerant kidney transplant recipients. Clones were read by immunoSEQ multiplex PCR, and TCRdb kept only the in-frame ones, dropping some. Among about 110,000 clones listed, around 87% were seen once. The sequenced sample was CD4+ T cells from blood, obtained before the transplant. These receptor sequences come from a human donor who received a combined kidney and bone marrow transplant.

The V call is TRBV18, the J call TRBJ1-1, with D unresolved. Germline V lookup: CDR1 KGHSH, CDR2 LQKENI. The V end lost 3 bases, the J end lost 6 bases, and 11 bases lay between the germline ends. The CDR3 is made up of 13 amino acids. CDR3 residues: CASSPGPNAEAFF. In DNA form, the CDR3 reads TGTGCCAGCTCACCGGGCCCTAACGCTGAAGCTTTCTTT.

V and J are TRBV7-9 and TRBJ2-2, with D unclear. Trimming pared 5 bases from V and 0 bases from J, leaving 16 bases between. The CDR3 contains 17 residues. Looked up from germline, CDR1 is SEHNR and CDR2 is FQNEAQ (reference sequence). The CDR3 coding sequence is TGTGCCAGCAGCCCGGAAAACAGTATTACGAACACCGGGGAGCTGTTTTTT. Translating it yields CASSPENSITNTGELFF.

The chain is built from TRBV20-1 and TRBJ2-3; weak D call: TRBD2 (6 bases). Per germline, CDR1 DFQATT and CDR2 SNEGSKA (reference sequence). CDR3 size: 11 residues. Trimming removed 5 bases at V and 11 bases at J, with 14 bases between. CDR3 coding DNA: TGCAGTGCTCATGGCGGGGAGAGGCAGTATTTT. Translated, it gives CSAHGGERQYF.

The V and J genes are TRBV7-2 and TRBJ2-3; TRBD2 matches at 7 bases. Germline V gives CDR1 SGHTA, CDR2 FQGNSA. The CDR3 has 15 residues. V was pared by 7 bases and J by 2 bases, with 9 bases of the junction left unmatched. DNA of the CDR3: TGTGCCAGCACCTTGGGGGGAGGGCCCACAGATACGCAGTATTTT. Translation: CASTLGGGPTDTQYF.